This T cell receptor beta chain comes out of a study of patients and donors after allogeneic stem cell transplantation. Each CDR3 protein is one row after TCRdb ran MiXCR on the RT-PCR reads. The sample yields almost 90,000 distinct CDR3 sequences, approximately 5% seen once. Germline assignment: CDR1 WNHNN and CDR2 SYGVQD (reference sequence). This CDR3 spans 17 amino acids. Trimming at V came to 5 bases and at J to 3 bases, leaving 11 bases not matched to a gene. The J gene is TRBJ2-1, the V gene TRBV10-1; TRBD2 matches 9 bases. The specimen was blood, either unsorted or a sorted T cell fraction (not recorded which). The receptor was isolated from a human donor who was either an allogeneic HSCT recipient or a stem cell or donor lymphocyte infusion donor (not recorded which). It is not recorded whose cells these are; they may come from a transplant donor. The CDR3 is CASSPGTSQINYNEQFF. In nucleotides, the CDR3 is TGCGCCAGCAGTCCCGGGACTAGCCAGATAAACTACAATGAGCAGTTCTTC.